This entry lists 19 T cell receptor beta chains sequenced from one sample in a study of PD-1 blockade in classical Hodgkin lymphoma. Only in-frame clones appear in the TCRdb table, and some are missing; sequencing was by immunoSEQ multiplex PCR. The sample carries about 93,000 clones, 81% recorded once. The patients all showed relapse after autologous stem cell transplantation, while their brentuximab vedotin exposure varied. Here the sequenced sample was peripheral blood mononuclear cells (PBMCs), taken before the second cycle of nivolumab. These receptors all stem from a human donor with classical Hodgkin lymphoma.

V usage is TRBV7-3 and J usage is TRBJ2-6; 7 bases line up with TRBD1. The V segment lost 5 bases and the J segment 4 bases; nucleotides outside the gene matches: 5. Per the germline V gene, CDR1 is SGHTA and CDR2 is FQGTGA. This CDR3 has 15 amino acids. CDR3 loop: CASSRGQPGANVLTF. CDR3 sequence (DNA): TGTGCCAGCAGCAGGGGACAGCCGGGGGCCAACGTCCTGACTTTC.

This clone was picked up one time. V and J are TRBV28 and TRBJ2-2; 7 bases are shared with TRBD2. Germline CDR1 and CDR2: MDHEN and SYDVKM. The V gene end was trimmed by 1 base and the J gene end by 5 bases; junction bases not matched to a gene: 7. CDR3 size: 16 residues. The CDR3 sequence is CASSLFYASGTGELFF. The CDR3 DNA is TGTGCCAGCAGTTTATTTTACGCTAGCGGTACCGGGGAGCTGTTTTTT.

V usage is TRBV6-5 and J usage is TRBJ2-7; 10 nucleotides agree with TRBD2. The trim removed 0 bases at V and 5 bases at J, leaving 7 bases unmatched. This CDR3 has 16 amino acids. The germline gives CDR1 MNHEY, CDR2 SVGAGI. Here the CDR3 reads CASSYSVAGGKNEQYF. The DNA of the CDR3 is TGTGCCAGCAGTTACTCAGTAGCGGGAGGAAAGAACGAGCAGTACTTC.

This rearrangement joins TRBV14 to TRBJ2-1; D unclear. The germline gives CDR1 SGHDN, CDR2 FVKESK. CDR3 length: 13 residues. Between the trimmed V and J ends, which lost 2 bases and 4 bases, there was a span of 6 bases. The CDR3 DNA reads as TGTGCCAGCAGCCAAACTGGGTACAATGAGCAGTTCTTC. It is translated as CASSQTGYNEQFF.

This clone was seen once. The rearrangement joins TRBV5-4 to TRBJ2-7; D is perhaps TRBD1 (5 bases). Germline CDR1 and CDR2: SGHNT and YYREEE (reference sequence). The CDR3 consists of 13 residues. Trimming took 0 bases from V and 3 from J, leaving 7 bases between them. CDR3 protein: CASSLGQYYEQYF. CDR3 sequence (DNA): TGTGCCAGCAGCTTGGGACAGTACTACGAGCAGTACTTC.

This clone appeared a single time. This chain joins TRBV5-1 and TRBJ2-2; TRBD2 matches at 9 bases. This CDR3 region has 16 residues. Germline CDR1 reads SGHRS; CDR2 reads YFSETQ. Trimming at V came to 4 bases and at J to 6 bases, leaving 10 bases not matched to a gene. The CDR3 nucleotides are TGCGCCAGCAGCCCAGAAGGGGCGGGAGGGGCCGGGGAGCTGTTTTTT. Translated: CASSPEGAGGAGELFF.

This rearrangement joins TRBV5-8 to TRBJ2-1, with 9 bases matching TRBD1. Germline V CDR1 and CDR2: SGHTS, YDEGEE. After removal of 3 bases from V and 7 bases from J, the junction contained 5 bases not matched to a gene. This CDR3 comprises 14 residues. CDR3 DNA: TGTGCCAGCAGCTATCCGGGGACAGGGAATGAGCAGTTCTTC. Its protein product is CASSYPGTGNEQFF.

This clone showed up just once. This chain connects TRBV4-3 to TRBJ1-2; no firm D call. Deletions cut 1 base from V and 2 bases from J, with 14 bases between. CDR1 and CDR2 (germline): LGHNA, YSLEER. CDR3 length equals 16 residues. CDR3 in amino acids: CASSQALWPGNYGYTF. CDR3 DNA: TGCGCCAGCAGCCAAGCTTTATGGCCGGGGAACTATGGCTACACCTTC.

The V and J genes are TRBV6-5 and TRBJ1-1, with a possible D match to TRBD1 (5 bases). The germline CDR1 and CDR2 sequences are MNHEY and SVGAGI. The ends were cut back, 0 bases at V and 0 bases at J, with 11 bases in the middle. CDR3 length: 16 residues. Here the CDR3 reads CASSYSPGLLNTEAFF. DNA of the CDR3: TGTGCCAGCAGTTACTCGCCGGGACTTCTGAACACTGAAGCTTTCTTT.

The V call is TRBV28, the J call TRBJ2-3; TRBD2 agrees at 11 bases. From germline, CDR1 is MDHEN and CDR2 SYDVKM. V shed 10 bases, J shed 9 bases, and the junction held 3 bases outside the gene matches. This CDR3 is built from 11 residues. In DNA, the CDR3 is TGTGCCACGGTAGCGGGAGGGACGCAGTATTTT. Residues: CATVAGGTQYF.

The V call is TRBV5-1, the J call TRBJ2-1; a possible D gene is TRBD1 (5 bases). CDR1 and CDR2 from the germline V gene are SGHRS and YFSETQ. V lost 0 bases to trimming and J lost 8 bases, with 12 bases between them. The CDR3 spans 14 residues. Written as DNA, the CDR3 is TGCGCCAGCAGCTTGGTTAGGGGCGTCGATGAGCAGTTCTTC. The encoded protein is CASSLVRGVDEQFF.

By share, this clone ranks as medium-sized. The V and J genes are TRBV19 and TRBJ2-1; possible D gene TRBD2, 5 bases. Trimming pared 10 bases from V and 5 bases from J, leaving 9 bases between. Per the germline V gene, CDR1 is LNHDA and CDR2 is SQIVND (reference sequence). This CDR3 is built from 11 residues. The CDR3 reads CATERNNEQFF. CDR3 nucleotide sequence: TGTGCCACCGAGCGGAACAATGAGCAGTTCTTC.

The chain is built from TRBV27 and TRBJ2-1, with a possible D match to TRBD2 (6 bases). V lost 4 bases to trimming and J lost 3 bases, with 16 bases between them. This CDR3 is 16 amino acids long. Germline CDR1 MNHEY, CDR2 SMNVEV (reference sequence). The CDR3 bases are TGTGCCAGCAGTTCAACCCCGGGGAGGATCTACAATGAGCAGTTCTTC. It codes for CASSSTPGRIYNEQFF.

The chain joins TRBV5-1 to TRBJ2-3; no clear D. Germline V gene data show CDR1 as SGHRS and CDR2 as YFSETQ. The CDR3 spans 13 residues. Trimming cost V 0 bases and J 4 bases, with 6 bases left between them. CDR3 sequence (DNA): TGCGCCAGCAGCTTGGATAGCCCAGATACGCAGTATTTT. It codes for CASSLDSPDTQYF.

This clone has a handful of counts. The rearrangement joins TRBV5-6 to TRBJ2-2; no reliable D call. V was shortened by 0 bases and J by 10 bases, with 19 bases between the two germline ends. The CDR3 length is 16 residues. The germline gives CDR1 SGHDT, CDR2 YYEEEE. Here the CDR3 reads CASSLAGWLVGEELFF. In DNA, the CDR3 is TGTGCCAGCAGCTTGGCCGGGTGGCTCGTCGGAGAGGAGCTGTTTTTT.

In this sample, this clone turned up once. The DNA for the CDR3 is TGTGCCAGCAGCTTAGGGACAGGAGATACCTACGAGCAGTACTTC. Translation gives CASSLGTGDTYEQYF. The gene calls are TRBV7-9 and TRBJ2-7, with TRBD1 identical over 7 bases. Germline V lookup: CDR1 SEHNR, CDR2 FQNEAQ (reference sequence). The V and J ends lost 1 base and 2 bases, in that order; junction bases with no gene match: 5. The CDR3 runs to 15 residues.

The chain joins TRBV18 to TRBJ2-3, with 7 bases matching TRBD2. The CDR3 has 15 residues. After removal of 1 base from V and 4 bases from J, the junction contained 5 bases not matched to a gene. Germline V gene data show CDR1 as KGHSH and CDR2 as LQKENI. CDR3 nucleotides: TGTGCCAGCTCACCACGGGCGGGAGCGCCAGATACGCAGTATTTT. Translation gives CASSPRAGAPDTQYF.

CDR3 nucleotides: TGTGCCAGCAGCCCGGCCCAGGCGGCTAATGAAAAACTGTTTTTT. This gives the protein CASSPAQAANEKLFF. The rearrangement links TRBV6-6 to TRBJ1-4, with no clear D. The CDR3 consists of 15 residues. Germline lookup yields CDR1 MNHNY and CDR2 SVGAGI (reference sequence). Trimming shortened V by 6 bases and J by 3 bases, and 14 bases separated the two germline ends.

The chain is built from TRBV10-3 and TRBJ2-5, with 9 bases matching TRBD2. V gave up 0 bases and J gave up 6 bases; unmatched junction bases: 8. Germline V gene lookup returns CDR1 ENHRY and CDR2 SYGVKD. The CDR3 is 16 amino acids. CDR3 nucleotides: TGTGCCATCAGTGAGTCGCAGCGGGAGGCCTTGAAGACCCAGTACTTC. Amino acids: CAISESQREALKTQYF.